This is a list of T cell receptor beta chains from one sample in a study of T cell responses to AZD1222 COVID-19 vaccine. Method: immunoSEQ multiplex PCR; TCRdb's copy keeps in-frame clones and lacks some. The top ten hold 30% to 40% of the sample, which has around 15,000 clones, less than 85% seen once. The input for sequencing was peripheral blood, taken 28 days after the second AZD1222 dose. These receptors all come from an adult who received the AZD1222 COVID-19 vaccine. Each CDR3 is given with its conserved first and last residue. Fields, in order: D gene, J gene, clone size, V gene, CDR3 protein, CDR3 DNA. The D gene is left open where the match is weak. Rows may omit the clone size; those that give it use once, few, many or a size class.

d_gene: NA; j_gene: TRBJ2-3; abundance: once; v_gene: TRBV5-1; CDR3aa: CASSLRSWEVDTQYF; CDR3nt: TGCGCCAGCAGCTTGAGGTCCTGGGAAGTGGATACGCAGTATTTT
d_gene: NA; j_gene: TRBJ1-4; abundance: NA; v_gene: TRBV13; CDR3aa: CASSWGGPNEKLFF; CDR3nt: TGTGCCAGCAGCTGGGGAGGCCCCAATGAAAAACTGTTTTTT
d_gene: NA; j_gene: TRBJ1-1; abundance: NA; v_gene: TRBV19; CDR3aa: CASSIVKRGANTEAFF; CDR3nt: TGTGCCAGTAGTATAGTAAAGCGGGGCGCGAACACTGAAGCTTTCTTT
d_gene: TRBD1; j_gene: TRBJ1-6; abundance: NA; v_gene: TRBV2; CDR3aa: CASSENYRGRTNSPLHF; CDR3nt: TGTGCCAGCAGTGAGAACTACAGGGGCCGGACAAATTCACCCCTCCACTTT
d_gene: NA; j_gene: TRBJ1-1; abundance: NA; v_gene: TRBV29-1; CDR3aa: CSATNLVNTEAFF; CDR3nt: TGCAGCGCGACGAATCTGGTGAACACTGAAGCTTTCTTT
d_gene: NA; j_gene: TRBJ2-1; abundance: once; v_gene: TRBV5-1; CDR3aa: CASSLKPNEQFF; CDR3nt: TGCGCCAGCAGCTTGAAACCCAATGAGCAGTTCTTC
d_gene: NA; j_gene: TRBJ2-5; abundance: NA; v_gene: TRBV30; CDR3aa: CAWITAGKETQYF; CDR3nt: TGTGCCTGGATCACCGCTGGGAAAGAGACCCAGTACTTC
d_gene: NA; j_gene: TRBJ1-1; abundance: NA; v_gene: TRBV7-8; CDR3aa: CASSLGLVAFF; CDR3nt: TGTGCCAGCAGCTTAGGCTTAGTAGCTTTCTTT
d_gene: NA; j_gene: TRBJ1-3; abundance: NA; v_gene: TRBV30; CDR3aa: CALYRAGNTIYF; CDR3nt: TGTGCCTTATACAGGGCTGGAAACACCATATATTTT
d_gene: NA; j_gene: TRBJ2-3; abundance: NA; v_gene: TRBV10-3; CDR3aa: CAISESPPASTDTQYF; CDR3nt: TGTGCCATCAGTGAGTCGCCCCCAGCTAGCACAGATACGCAGTATTTT
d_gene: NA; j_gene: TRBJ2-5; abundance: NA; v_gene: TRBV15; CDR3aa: CATSRDLGRIETQYF; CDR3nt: TGTGCCACCAGCAGAGATCTCGGCAGGATAGAGACCCAGTACTTC
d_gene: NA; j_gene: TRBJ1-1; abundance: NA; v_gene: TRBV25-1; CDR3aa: CASSEYGENTEAFF; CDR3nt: TGTGCCAGCAGTGAATACGGAGAGAACACTGAAGCTTTCTTT
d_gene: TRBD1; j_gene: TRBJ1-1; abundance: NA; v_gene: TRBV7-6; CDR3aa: CASSLAMTGTNTEAFF; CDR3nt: TGTGCCAGCAGCTTAGCCATGACAGGGACGAACACTGAAGCTTTCTTT
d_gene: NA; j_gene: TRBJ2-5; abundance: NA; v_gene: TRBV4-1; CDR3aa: CASSQGVSARVETQYF; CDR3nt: TGCGCCAGCAGCCAAGGAGTTAGCGCGAGGGTAGAGACCCAGTACTTC
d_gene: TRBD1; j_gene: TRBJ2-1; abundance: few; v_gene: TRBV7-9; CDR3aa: CASSFRDRAYNEQFF; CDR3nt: TGTGCCAGCAGCTTTAGGGACAGGGCTTACAATGAGCAGTTCTTC
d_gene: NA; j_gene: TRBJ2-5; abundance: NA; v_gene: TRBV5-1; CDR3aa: CASSFQDREETQYF; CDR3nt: TGCGCCAGCAGCTTTCAGGACAGAGAAGAGACCCAGTACTTC
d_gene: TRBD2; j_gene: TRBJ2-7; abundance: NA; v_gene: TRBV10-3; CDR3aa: CAISAGVREQYF; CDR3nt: TGTGCCATCTCAGCGGGAGTGAGGGAGCAGTACTTC
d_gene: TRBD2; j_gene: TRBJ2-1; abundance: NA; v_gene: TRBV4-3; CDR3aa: CASSQDSQAFGRNEQFF; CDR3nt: TGCGCCAGCAGCCAAGACTCCCAGGCGTTCGGGAGGAATGAGCAGTTCTTC
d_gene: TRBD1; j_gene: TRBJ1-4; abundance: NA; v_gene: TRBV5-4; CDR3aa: CASSLDSGTGGDEKLFF; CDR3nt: TGTGCCAGCAGCTTGGACTCCGGGACAGGGGGCGATGAAAAACTGTTTTTT
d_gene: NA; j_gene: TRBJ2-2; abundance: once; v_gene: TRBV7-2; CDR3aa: CASSPLRVTGELFF; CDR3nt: TGTGCCAGCAGCCCACTCAGGGTCACCGGGGAGCTGTTTTTT
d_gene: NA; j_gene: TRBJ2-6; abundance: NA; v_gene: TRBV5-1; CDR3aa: CASSLGGSGANVLTF; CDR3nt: TGCGCCAGCAGCTTGGGAGGATCTGGGGCCAACGTCCTGACTTTC
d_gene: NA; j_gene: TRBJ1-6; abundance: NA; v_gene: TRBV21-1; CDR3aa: CASSTRQGRPLHF; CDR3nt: TGTGCCAGCAGCACACGACAGGGGAGACCCCTCCACTTT
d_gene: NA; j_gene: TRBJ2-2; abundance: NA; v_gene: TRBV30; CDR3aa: CAWSTQTGELFF; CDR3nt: TGTGCCTGGAGTACACAGACCGGGGAGCTGTTTTTT
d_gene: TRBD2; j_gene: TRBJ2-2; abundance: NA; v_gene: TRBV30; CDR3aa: CAWSGSGGRTGELFF; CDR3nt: TGTGCCTGGAGTGGTAGCGGGGGGAGGACCGGGGAGCTGTTTTTT
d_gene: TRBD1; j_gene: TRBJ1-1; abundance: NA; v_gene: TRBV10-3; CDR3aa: CAISGNSGQGYTEAFF; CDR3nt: TGTGCCATCAGTGGTAACTCGGGACAGGGCTACACTGAAGCTTTCTTT
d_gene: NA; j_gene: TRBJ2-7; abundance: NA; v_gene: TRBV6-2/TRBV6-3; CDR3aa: CASSYGLATNAYEQYF; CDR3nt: TGTGCCAGCAGTTACGGGCTAGCGACTAACGCCTACGAGCAGTACTTC
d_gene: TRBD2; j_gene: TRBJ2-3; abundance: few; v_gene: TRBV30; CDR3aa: CAWSPSGRKTDTQYF; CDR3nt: TGTGCCTGGAGTCCGAGCGGGAGGAAGACAGATACGCAGTATTTT
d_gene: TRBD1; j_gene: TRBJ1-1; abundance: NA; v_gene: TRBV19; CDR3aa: CASSILGQGNTEAFF; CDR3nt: TGTGCCAGTAGTATTCTGGGACAGGGCAATACTGAAGCTTTCTTT
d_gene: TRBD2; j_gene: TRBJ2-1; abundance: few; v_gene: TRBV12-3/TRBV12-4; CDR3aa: CASRPAGYNEQFF; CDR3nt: TGTGCCAGCAGACCAGCGGGGTACAATGAGCAGTTCTTC
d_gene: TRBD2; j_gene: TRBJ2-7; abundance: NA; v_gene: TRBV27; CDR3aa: CASSLSGTSGSYEQYF; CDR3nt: TGTGCCAGCAGTTTATCGGGGACTAGCGGGTCGTACGAGCAGTACTTC
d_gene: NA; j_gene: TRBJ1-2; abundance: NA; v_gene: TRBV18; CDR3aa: CASSPSDSWGYTF; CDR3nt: TGTGCCAGCTCACCCTCGGACAGTTGGGGCTACACCTTC
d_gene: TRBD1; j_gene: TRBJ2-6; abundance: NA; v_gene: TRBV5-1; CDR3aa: CASSSGQGSGANVLTF; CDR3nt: TGCGCCAGCAGCTCTGGACAGGGTTCTGGGGCCAACGTCCTGACTTTC
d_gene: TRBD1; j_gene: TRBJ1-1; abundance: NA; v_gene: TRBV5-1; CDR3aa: CASSSRGQDEAFF; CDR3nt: TGCGCCAGCAGCTCGAGGGGACAGGATGAAGCTTTCTTT
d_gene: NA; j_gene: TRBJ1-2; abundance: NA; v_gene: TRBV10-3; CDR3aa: CAISEDEVGNYGYTF; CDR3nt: TGTGCCATCAGTGAGGATGAAGTCGGAAACTATGGCTACACCTTC
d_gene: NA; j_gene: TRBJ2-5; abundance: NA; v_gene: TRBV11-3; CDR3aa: CASSPGTQQETQYF; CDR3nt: TGTGCCAGCAGCCCGGGGACCCAACAAGAGACCCAGTACTTC
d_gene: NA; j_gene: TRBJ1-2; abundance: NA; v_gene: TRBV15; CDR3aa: CATSRQDPAMGGYTF; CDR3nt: TGTGCCACCAGCAGACAGGACCCTGCAATGGGCGGCTACACCTTC
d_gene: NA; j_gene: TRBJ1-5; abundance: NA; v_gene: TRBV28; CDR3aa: CASSRPGTGNDQPQHF; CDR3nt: TGTGCCAGCAGTCGTCCCGGGACGGGGAATGATCAGCCCCAGCATTTT
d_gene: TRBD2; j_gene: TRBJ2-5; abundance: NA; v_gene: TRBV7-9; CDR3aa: CASSFLSGGNQETQYF; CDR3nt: TGTGCCAGCAGCTTTTTGAGCGGGGGGAATCAAGAGACCCAGTACTTC
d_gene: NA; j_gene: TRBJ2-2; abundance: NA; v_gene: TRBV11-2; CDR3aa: CASSLFPIGELFF; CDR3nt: TGTGCCAGCAGCTTATTTCCGATCGGGGAGCTGTTTTTT
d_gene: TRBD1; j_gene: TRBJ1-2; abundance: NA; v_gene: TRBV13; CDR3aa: CASSLGRQGDGYTF; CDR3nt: TGTGCCAGCAGCTTAGGTAGACAGGGCGATGGCTACACCTTC
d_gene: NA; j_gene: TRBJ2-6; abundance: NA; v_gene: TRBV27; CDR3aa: CASRRWTSGANVLTF; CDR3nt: TGTGCCAGCAGACGATGGACCTCTGGGGCCAACGTCCTGACTTTC
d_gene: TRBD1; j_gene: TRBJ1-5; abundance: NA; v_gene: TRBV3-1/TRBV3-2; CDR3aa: CASSIGTGSSQPQHF; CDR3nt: TGTGCCAGCAGCATTGGGACAGGGTCAAGTCAGCCCCAGCATTTT
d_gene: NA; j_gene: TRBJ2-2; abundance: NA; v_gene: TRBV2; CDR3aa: CASSPGTTDTGELFF; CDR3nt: TGTGCCAGCAGCCCAGGGACAACCGACACCGGGGAGCTGTTTTTT
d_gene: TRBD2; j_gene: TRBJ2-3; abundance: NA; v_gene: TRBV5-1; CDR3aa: CASSLGASGNTDTQYF; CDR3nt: TGCGCCAGCAGCTTGGGGGCTAGCGGGAACACAGATACGCAGTATTTT
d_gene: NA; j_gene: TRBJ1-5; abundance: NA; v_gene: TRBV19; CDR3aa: CASSMIQLTYSNQPQHF; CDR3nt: TGTGCCAGTAGTATGATACAGTTAACATATAGCAATCAGCCCCAGCATTTT
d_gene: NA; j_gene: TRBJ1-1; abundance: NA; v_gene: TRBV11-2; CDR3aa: CASSLVLGGLEAFF; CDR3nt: TGTGCCAGCAGCTTGGTCCTTGGGGGGCTTGAAGCTTTCTTT
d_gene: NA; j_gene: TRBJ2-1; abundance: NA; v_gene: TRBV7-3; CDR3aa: CASSLTSESSYNEQFF; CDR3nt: TGTGCCAGCAGCTTAACGTCGGAAAGCTCCTACAATGAGCAGTTCTTC
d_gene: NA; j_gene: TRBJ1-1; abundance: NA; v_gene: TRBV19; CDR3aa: CASSTPGGGRGTEAFF; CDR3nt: TGTGCCAGTAGTACCCCTGGGGGAGGGCGAGGCACTGAAGCTTTCTTT
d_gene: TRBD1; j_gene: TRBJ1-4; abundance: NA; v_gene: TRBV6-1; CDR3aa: CASSEGTGGVEKLFF; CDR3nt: TGTGCCAGCAGTGAAGGGACAGGGGGCGTTGAAAAACTGTTTTTT
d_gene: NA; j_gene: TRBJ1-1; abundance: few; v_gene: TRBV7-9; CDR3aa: CASSLSRVDSRNTEAFF; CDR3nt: TGTGCCAGCAGCTTATCACGGGTTGACAGCCGGAACACTGAAGCTTTCTTT
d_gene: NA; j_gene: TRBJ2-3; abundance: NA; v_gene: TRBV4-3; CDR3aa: CASSPPGTDTQYF; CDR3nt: TGCGCCAGCAGCCCCCCAGGCACAGATACGCAGTATTTT
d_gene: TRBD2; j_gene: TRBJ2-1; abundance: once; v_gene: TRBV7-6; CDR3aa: CASKERTSGSIVDEQFF; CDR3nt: TGTGCCAGCAAGGAAAGGACTAGCGGGAGTATAGTCGATGAGCAGTTCTTC
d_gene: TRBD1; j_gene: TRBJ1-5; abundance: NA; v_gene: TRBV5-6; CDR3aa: CASSRTGVQPQHF; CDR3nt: TGTGCCAGCAGCAGGACAGGGGTTCAGCCCCAGCATTTT
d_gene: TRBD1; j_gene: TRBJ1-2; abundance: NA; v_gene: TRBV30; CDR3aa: CAWRGQGAAEYGYTF; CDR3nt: TGTGCCTGGAGGGGACAGGGTGCGGCAGAATATGGCTACACCTTC
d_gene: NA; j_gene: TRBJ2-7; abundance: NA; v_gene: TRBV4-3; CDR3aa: CASSQQGLVGEQYF; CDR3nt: TGCGCCAGCAGCCAGCAGGGGTTAGTGGGCGAGCAGTACTTC
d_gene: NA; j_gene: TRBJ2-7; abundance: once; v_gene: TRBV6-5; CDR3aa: CASGRTASRYEQYF; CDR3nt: TGTGCCAGCGGGCGGACCGCGTCGCGGTACGAGCAGTACTTC
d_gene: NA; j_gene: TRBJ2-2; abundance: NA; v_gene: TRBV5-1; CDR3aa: CASSLAGETGELFF; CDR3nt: TGCGCCAGCAGCTTGGCGGGGGAAACCGGGGAGCTGTTTTTT